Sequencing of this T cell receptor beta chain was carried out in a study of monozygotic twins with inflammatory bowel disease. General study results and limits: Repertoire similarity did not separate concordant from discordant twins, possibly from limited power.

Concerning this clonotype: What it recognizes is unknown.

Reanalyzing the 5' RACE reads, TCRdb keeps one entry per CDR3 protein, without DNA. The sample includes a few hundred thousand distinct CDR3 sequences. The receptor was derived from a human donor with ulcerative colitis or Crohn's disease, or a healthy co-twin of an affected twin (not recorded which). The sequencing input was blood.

The CDR3 is CASSQEGQVLFF. This chain links TRBV3-1 with TRBJ1-1; TCRdb indicates TRBD1, and absent DNA this call remains unverified. The length of the CDR3 is 12 residues. Per germline, CDR1 LGHDT and CDR2 YNNKEL (reference sequence).